This TCR beta chain originates from a study of tumor-infiltrating lymphocytes in oesophageal squamous cell carcinoma. MiXCR, applied by TCRdb to the PCR reads, yields one record per CDR3 protein. The data show about 15,000 distinct CDR3 sequences, 50% seen once. V shed 0 bases, J shed 7 bases, and the junction held 5 bases outside the gene matches. There are 15 residues in the CDR3. Germline V gene sequence: CDR1 SEHNR, CDR2 FQNEAQ (reference sequence). Sample: esophageal tumor tissue. The sequence was collected from a male donor with esophageal squamous cell carcinoma. The rearrangement links TRBV7-9 to TRBJ1-4, with 7 bases fitting TRBD1. The CDR3 DNA sequence: TGTGCCAGCAGCTTAGCCCCGACAGGGCCTGAAAAACTGTTTTTT. Protein sequence: CASSLAPTGPEKLFF. The full variable domain, in which reference TRBV7-9 and TRBJ1-4 provide the parts outside the CDR3, is DTGVSQNPRHKITKRGQNVTFRCDPISEHNRLYWYRQTLGQGPEFLTYFQNEAQLEKSRLLSDRFSAERPKGSFSTLEIQRTEQGDSAMYLCASSLAPTGPEKLFFGSGTQLSVL.